The subject of this entry is one T cell receptor beta chain. Its antigen is not known. The data are from a study of cytomegalovirus exposure and HLA in healthy donors. Study results and caveats: In a later analysis, DRB1 alleles had the most associated TCRs; HLA-C alleles the fewest. CMV antigen specificity of a few CMV-associated chains was confirmed in vitro.

60 Vbeta and 13 Jbeta primers were used in PCR. Some clones are missing from TCRdb's copy, which holds only in-frame ones; the method was immunoSEQ multiplex PCR. This sample contains around 60,000 clones. The origin of this receptor is a woman aged 18-29 years in good health and CMV-seronegative. Sequenced material: PBMCs.

The CDR3 nucleotides read TGTGCCAGCTCACCAGGCTTTTTTACGGGCGAGCAGTACTTC. This gives the protein CASSPGFFTGEQYF. This chain connects TRBV18 to TRBJ2-7; D gene ambiguous. Per germline, CDR1 KGHSH and CDR2 LQKENI. This CDR3 has 14 amino acids. Trimming removed 2 bases at V and 6 bases at J, with 14 bases between.